Following are 7 T cell receptor beta chains from one sample sequenced in a study of blood T cell repertoires in COVID-19. Clones were sequenced by immunoSEQ multiplex PCR, and TCRdb holds only the in-frame ones, with some missing. The sample carries fewer than 300,000 clones, approximately 92% recorded once. Material: PBMCs or T cells enriched from blood (not recorded which). The receptors originated from a woman in her twenties or thirties who had recovered from COVID-19.

The chain joins TRBV3-1 (or the pseudogene TRBV3-2) to TRBJ2-7; possible D gene TRBD1, 5 bases. CDR1 is LGHDT and CDR2 is YNNKEL in the germline V gene (reference sequence). This CDR3 is built from 11 residues. The V gene lost 1 base and the J gene lost 7 bases, with 5 bases spanning the gap. CDR3 coding DNA: TGTGCCAGCAGCCAAGCAGGGGAGCAGTACTTC. This translates into CASSQAGEQYF.

The chain has TRBV6-1 and TRBJ1-4; D may be TRBD1 (6 bases). Germline V CDR1 and CDR2: MNHNS, SASEGT. V was trimmed by 1 base and J by 13 bases, leaving 19 bases between them. CDR3 length: 15 residues. The DNA for the CDR3 is TGTGCCAGCAGTGAAGGAGGGGCCAGGGGTATTTTACTGTTTTTT. Protein product: CASSEGGARGILLFF.

The chain carries TRBV15 and TRBJ1-1; D is unresolved. Germline V lookup: CDR1 LNHNV, CDR2 YYDKDF (reference sequence). The CDR3 covers 16 residues. V lost 1 base to trimming and J lost 5 bases, with 17 bases between them. The CDR3 DNA is TGTGCCACCAGCAGAGTCGGGTCCCCACTGCGGACTGAAGCTTTCTTT. It translates to CATSRVGSPLRTEAFF.

V and J are TRBV5-1 and TRBJ1-1, with D uncertain. Trimming cost V 0 bases and J 3 bases, with 12 bases left between them. This CDR3 spans 15 amino acids. Germline CDR1 SGHRS, CDR2 YFSETQ. The CDR3 loop reads CASSLGSARDTEAFF. Written as DNA, the CDR3 is TGCGCCAGCAGCTTGGGTTCAGCGCGGGACACTGAAGCTTTCTTT.

This chain connects TRBV9 to TRBJ2-7; D perhaps matches TRBD1 (5 bases). Germline values: CDR1 SGDLS, CDR2 YYNGEE. The CDR3 sequence is 14 residues long. Trimming left V 0 bases short and J 2 bases short, with 9 bases between. As DNA, the CDR3 is TGTGCCAGCAGCGTAGAGGACAAACCCTACGAGCAGTACTTC. Encoded protein: CASSVEDKPYEQYF.

The rearrangement joins TRBV27 to TRBJ2-3; TRBD1 aligns across 8 bases. The CDR3 has 16 residues. Germline V gives CDR1 MNHEY, CDR2 SMNVEV (reference sequence). Trimming removed 3 bases from V and 3 bases from J; junction bases left unmatched: 8. The CDR3 DNA follows: TGTGCCAGCAGTTTCCTGACAGGGGTAGGAACAGATACGCAGTATTTT. As protein: CASSFLTGVGTDTQYF.

This clone was recorded once. This chain joins TRBV11-2 and TRBJ2-1; D is possibly TRBD2 (5 bases). The CDR3 extends over 13 amino acids. Germline V gene data show CDR1 as SGHAT and CDR2 as FQNNGV. V lost 3 bases to trimming and J lost 7 bases, with 10 bases between them. The CDR3 here is CASSFSDANEQFF. The CDR3 DNA follows: TGTGCCAGCAGCTTTAGCGACGCAAATGAGCAGTTCTTC. Using reference TRBV11-2 and TRBJ2-1 for the parts outside the CDR3, the full variable domain is EAGVAQSPRYKIIEKRQSVAFWCNPISGHATLYWYQQILGQGPKLLIQFQNNGVVDDSQLPKDRFSAERLKGVDSTLKIQPAKLEDSAVYLCASSFSDANEQFFGPGTRLTVL.